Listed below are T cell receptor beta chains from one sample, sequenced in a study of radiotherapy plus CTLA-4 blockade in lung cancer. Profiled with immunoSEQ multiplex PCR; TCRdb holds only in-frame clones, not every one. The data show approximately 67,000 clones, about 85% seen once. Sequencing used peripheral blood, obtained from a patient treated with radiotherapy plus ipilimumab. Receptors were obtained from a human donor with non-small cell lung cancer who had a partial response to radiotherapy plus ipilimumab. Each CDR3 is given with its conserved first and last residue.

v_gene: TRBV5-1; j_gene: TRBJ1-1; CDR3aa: CASYSTEKLNTEAFF
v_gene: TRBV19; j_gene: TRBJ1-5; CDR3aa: CASKSREEYQPQHF
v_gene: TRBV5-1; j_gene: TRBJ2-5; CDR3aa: CASSFRAEQETQYF
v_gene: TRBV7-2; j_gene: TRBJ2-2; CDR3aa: CASSLRGGSIPGELFF
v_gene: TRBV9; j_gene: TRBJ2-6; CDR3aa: CASSTTEPGANVLTF
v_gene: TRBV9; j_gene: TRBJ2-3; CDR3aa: CASGRSAGLTDTQYF
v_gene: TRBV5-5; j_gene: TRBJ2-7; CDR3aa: CASSPPSSRSSYEQYF
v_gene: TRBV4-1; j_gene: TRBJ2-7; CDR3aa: CASSQAWDNSYEQYF
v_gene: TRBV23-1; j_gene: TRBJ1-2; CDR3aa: CASSQSTRHWGYTF
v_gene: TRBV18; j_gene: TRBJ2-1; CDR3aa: CASSQPSYNEQFF
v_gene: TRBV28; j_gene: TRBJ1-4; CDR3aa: CASSSNADRGVEKLFF
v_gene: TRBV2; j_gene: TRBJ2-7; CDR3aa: CASSQQAGGPGEQYF
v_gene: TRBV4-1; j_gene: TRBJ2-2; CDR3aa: CASSQGPGTSGRTNTGELFF
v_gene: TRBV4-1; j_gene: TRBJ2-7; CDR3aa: CASSQGWTSSYEQYF
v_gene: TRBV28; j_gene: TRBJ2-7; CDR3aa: CASSLGQLGEQYF
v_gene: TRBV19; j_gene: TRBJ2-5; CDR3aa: CASSNTRQGGETQYF
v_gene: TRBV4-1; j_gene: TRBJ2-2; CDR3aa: CASSQETGSNTGELFF
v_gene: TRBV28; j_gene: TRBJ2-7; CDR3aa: CASNGPPSSYEQYF
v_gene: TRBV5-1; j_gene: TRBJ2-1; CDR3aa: CASSLSFPNEQFF
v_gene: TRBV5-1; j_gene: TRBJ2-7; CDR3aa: CASSFSRGTSYEQYF
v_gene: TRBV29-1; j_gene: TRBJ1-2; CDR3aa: CSVESYREYGYTF
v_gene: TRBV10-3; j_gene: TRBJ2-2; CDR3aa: CAISERELNTGELFF
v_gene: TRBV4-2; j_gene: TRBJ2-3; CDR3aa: CASRKAGGPDTTDTQYF
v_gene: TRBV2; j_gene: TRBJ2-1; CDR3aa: CAGTSGPYNEQFF
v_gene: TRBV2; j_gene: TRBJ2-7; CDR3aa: CASRDRVYEQYF
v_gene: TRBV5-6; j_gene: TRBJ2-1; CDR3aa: CASSRSRGAREQFF
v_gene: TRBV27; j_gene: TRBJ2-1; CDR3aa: CASSLSDAGVDNEQFF
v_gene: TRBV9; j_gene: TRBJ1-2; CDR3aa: CASSVSEAGNGYTF